These T cell receptor beta chains were read from a single sample in a study of T-cell reconstitution after alpha-beta-depleted transplantation in children. TCRdb redid the calling of the PCR reads with MiXCR, one entry per CDR3 protein. The data hold hundreds of thousands of distinct CDR3 sequences, with more than 15% observed a single time. Sequences were derived from PBMCs, mostly from graft donor cells, sampled 360 days after TCRalphabeta/CD19-depleted stem cell transplant. Receptors originate from a male patient aged 2-15 years who had a stem cell transplant for acute lymphoblastic leukemia, so the T cells may come from the graft donor. Each CDR3 is given with its conserved first and last residue. The D gene is left open where the match is weak. Only some rows state a clone size, as once, few, many or a class for expanded clones.

D gene: .
clone size: .
V gene: TRBV13
J gene: TRBJ1-3
CDR3 protein: CASSLTRGLLGNTIYF
CDR3 DNA: TGTGCCAGCAGCTTAACCCGGGGTTTGTTGGGAAACACCATATATTTT

D gene: .
clone size: .
V gene: TRBV20-1
J gene: TRBJ1-2
CDR3 protein: CSAWTSVNYGYTF
CDR3 DNA: TGCAGTGCTTGGACTTCGGTTAACTATGGCTACACCTTC

D gene: TRBD1
clone size: .
V gene: TRBV30
J gene: TRBJ1-1
CDR3 protein: CAWSVIQGARTEAFF
CDR3 DNA: TGTGCCTGGAGTGTAATACAGGGGGCGCGCACTGAAGCTTTCTTT

D gene: TRBD2
clone size: .
V gene: TRBV11-2
J gene: TRBJ2-1
CDR3 protein: CASSLVRSFGGGSYNEQFF
CDR3 DNA: TGTGCCAGCAGCTTAGTTAGGTCTTTTGGCGGGGGCTCCTACAATGAGCAGTTCTTC

D gene: .
clone size: few
V gene: TRBV3-1
J gene: TRBJ1-2
CDR3 protein: CASSQEGRSRGYTF
CDR3 DNA: TGTGCCAGCAGCCAAGAAGGCAGGTCTCGTGGCTACACCTTC

D gene: .
clone size: .
V gene: TRBV25-1
J gene: TRBJ2-3
CDR3 protein: CASSDRYRTKSTDTQYF
CDR3 DNA: TGTGCCAGCAGTGATAGATACAGGACGAAAAGCACAGATACGCAGTATTTT

D gene: .
clone size: .
V gene: TRBV12-3/TRBV12-4
J gene: TRBJ2-1
CDR3 protein: CASSFTPGRISYNEQFF
CDR3 DNA: TGTGCCAGCAGTTTTACCCCGGGACGCATCTCCTACAATGAGCAGTTCTTC

D gene: .
clone size: .
V gene: TRBV11-1
J gene: TRBJ2-2
CDR3 protein: CASSSLLGAFNDTGELFF
CDR3 DNA: TGTGCCAGCAGCTCACTACTGGGGGCCTTCAATGACACCGGGGAGCTGTTTTTT

D gene: .
clone size: .
V gene: TRBV10-2
J gene: TRBJ2-1
CDR3 protein: CASSEISNIGEQFF
CDR3 DNA: TGCGCCAGCAGCGAGATTAGCAACATAGGGGAGCAGTTCTTC

D gene: .
clone size: few
V gene: TRBV20-1
J gene: TRBJ2-3
CDR3 protein: CSASVVGVEDTQYF
CDR3 DNA: TGCAGTGCTTCAGTGGTCGGGGTTGAAGATACGCAGTATTTT

D gene: .
clone size: few
V gene: TRBV3-1
J gene: TRBJ1-2
CDR3 protein: CASSPDKNYGYTF
CDR3 DNA: TGTGCCAGCAGCCCGGACAAGAACTATGGCTACACCTTC

D gene: TRBD1
clone size: .
V gene: TRBV6-1
J gene: TRBJ2-7
CDR3 protein: CASTRDSSTYEQYF
CDR3 DNA: TGTGCCAGCACCCGGGACAGCAGCACCTACGAGCAGTACTTC

D gene: .
clone size: .
V gene: TRBV19
J gene: TRBJ1-5
CDR3 protein: CASSIDSRNQPQHF
CDR3 DNA: TGTGCCAGTAGTATAGACAGCAGGAATCAGCCCCAGCATTTT

D gene: .
clone size: .
V gene: TRBV11-2
J gene: TRBJ2-3
CDR3 protein: CASTPRQGTDTQYF
CDR3 DNA: TGTGCCAGCACCCCGAGACAGGGCACAGATACGCAGTATTTT

D gene: .
clone size: many
V gene: TRBV10-3
J gene: TRBJ2-2
CDR3 protein: CAISVDSGSTGELFF
CDR3 DNA: TGTGCCATCAGTGTAGACAGTGGGAGCACCGGGGAGCTGTTTTTT

D gene: TRBD2
clone size: .
V gene: TRBV10-2
J gene: TRBJ2-3
CDR3 protein: CASSVGTSGGVTDTQYF
CDR3 DNA: TGCGCCAGCAGTGTCGGGACTAGCGGGGGGGTGACAGATACGCAGTATTTT

D gene: .
clone size: .
V gene: TRBV9
J gene: TRBJ2-4
CDR3 protein: CASSSNSDIQYF
CDR3 DNA: TGTGCCAGCAGCTCCAATTCGGACATTCAGTACTTC

D gene: .
clone size: .
V gene: TRBV5-1
J gene: TRBJ2-5
CDR3 protein: CASSAPQETQYF
CDR3 DNA: TGCGCCAGCAGCGCCCCACAAGAGACCCAGTACTTC

D gene: .
clone size: .
V gene: TRBV5-4
J gene: TRBJ1-6
CDR3 protein: CASSTESGSPLHF
CDR3 DNA: TGTGCCAGTTCCACCGAAAGTGGGTCACCCCTCCACTTT

D gene: .
clone size: few
V gene: TRBV29-1
J gene: TRBJ2-6
CDR3 protein: CSVDSGANVLTF
CDR3 DNA: TGCAGCGTTGACTCTGGGGCCAACGTCCTGACTTTC

D gene: .
clone size: .
V gene: TRBV15
J gene: TRBJ2-3
CDR3 protein: CATSSSDSGSTDTQYF
CDR3 DNA: TGTGCCACCAGCAGCTCGGACTCAGGGAGTACAGATACGCAGTATTTT

D gene: .
clone size: few
V gene: TRBV12-3/TRBV12-4
J gene: TRBJ2-2
CDR3 protein: CATRVAGELFF
CDR3 DNA: TGTGCCACCCGGGTGGCCGGGGAGCTGTTTTTT

D gene: TRBD1
clone size: few
V gene: TRBV2
J gene: TRBJ2-5
CDR3 protein: CASERGRQETQYF
CDR3 DNA: TGTGCCAGCGAAAGGGGGCGGCAAGAGACCCAGTACTTC

D gene: .
clone size: many
V gene: TRBV5-1
J gene: TRBJ2-1
CDR3 protein: CASSLGGVPYNEQFF
CDR3 DNA: TGCGCCAGCAGCTTGGGTGGGGTGCCCTACAATGAGCAGTTCTTC

D gene: TRBD2
clone size: few
V gene: TRBV4-3
J gene: TRBJ2-1
CDR3 protein: CASSPLVAGSYNEQFF
CDR3 DNA: TGCGCCAGCAGCCCCTTGGTAGCGGGGTCCTACAATGAGCAGTTCTTC

D gene: TRBD1
clone size: .
V gene: TRBV11-2
J gene: TRBJ1-5
CDR3 protein: CASSRSAGRTGGIQPQHF
CDR3 DNA: TGTGCCAGCAGCCGATCAGCGGGTAGGACAGGGGGTATTCAGCCCCAGCATTTT

D gene: TRBD2
clone size: few
V gene: TRBV30
J gene: TRBJ2-1
CDR3 protein: CASRTSGRWYNEQFF
CDR3 DNA: TGTGCCTCCCGGACTAGCGGGAGGTGGTACAATGAGCAGTTCTTC

D gene: .
clone size: few
V gene: TRBV2
J gene: TRBJ1-5
CDR3 protein: CASSAGDRYQPQHF
CDR3 DNA: TGTGCCAGCAGTGCAGGTGACAGGTATCAGCCCCAGCATTTT

D gene: .
clone size: .
V gene: TRBV20-1
J gene: TRBJ2-3
CDR3 protein: CSARDHGRSGTDTQYF
CDR3 DNA: TGCAGTGCTAGAGATCACGGGAGATCAGGAACAGATACGCAGTATTTT

D gene: TRBD1
clone size: many
V gene: TRBV6-4
J gene: TRBJ2-2
CDR3 protein: CASSFRQGAGELFF
CDR3 DNA: TGTGCCAGCAGTTTCAGACAGGGCGCCGGGGAGCTGTTTTTT

D gene: TRBD2
clone size: .
V gene: TRBV2
J gene: TRBJ2-1
CDR3 protein: CASPYFSGAAGNEQFF
CDR3 DNA: TGTGCCAGCCCCTATTTCAGCGGGGCGGCCGGCAATGAGCAGTTCTTC

D gene: TRBD1
clone size: many
V gene: TRBV12-3/TRBV12-4
J gene: TRBJ2-2
CDR3 protein: CASSLITGGYGTGELFF
CDR3 DNA: TGTGCCAGCAGTTTAATAACAGGGGGCTACGGCACCGGGGAGCTGTTTTTT

D gene: .
clone size: few
V gene: TRBV7-9
J gene: TRBJ2-3
CDR3 protein: CASSPSGGTDTQYF
CDR3 DNA: TGTGCCAGCAGCCCATCCGGGGGCACAGATACGCAGTATTTT

D gene: .
clone size: few
V gene: TRBV29-1
J gene: TRBJ2-5
CDR3 protein: CSVAAAGETQYF
CDR3 DNA: TGCAGCGTTGCGGCGGCGGGCGAGACCCAGTACTTC

D gene: TRBD1
clone size: few
V gene: TRBV6-2/TRBV6-3
J gene: TRBJ1-1
CDR3 protein: CATYSGTGSILDEAFF
CDR3 DNA: TGTGCCACATACTCCGGGACAGGGTCGATCTTAGACGAAGCTTTCTTT

D gene: TRBD1
clone size: few
V gene: TRBV20-1
J gene: TRBJ2-7
CDR3 protein: CSAWDRGDYEQYF
CDR3 DNA: TGCAGTGCCTGGGACAGGGGGGACTACGAGCAGTACTTC

D gene: .
clone size: .
V gene: TRBV7-2
J gene: TRBJ2-7
CDR3 protein: CASSLEKFEQYF
CDR3 DNA: TGTGCCAGCAGCTTAGAAAAATTCGAGCAGTACTTC

D gene: TRBD2
clone size: .
V gene: TRBV5-6
J gene: TRBJ2-7
CDR3 protein: CASSLVSSGFPSYEQYF
CDR3 DNA: TGTGCCAGCAGCTTGGTTTCTAGCGGTTTCCCCTCCTACGAGCAGTACTTC

D gene: TRBD2
clone size: few
V gene: TRBV30
J gene: TRBJ2-3
CDR3 protein: CAWSGLAGGRGEPDTQYF
CDR3 DNA: TGTGCCTGGAGTGGACTAGCGGGGGGCCGCGGGGAGCCAGATACGCAGTATTTT

D gene: .
clone size: .
V gene: TRBV6-1
J gene: TRBJ1-4
CDR3 protein: CASSPDSRREKLFF
CDR3 DNA: TGTGCCAGCAGTCCGGACTCTAGGAGAGAAAAACTGTTTTTT

D gene: TRBD1
clone size: .
V gene: TRBV7-7
J gene: TRBJ1-3
CDR3 protein: CASSLCLTGQTSSGNTIYF
CDR3 DNA: TGTGCCAGCAGCTTATGCCTAACGGGACAGACTAGCTCTGGAAACACCATATATTTT

D gene: TRBD2
clone size: few
V gene: TRBV5-1
J gene: TRBJ2-3
CDR3 protein: CASSLVSSGDPSTDTQYF
CDR3 DNA: TGCGCCAGCAGCTTGGTGTCTAGCGGGGACCCTAGCACAGATACGCAGTATTTT

D gene: .
clone size: few
V gene: TRBV12-3/TRBV12-4
J gene: TRBJ2-2
CDR3 protein: CASNMGVPVGELFF
CDR3 DNA: TGTGCCAGCAATATGGGGGTTCCGGTTGGGGAGCTGTTTTTT

D gene: .
clone size: few
V gene: TRBV20-1
J gene: TRBJ1-6
CDR3 protein: CSARVVVSGSPLHF
CDR3 DNA: TGCAGTGCTAGAGTTGTCGTGTCCGGGTCACCCCTCCACTTT

D gene: TRBD2
clone size: .
V gene: TRBV12-3/TRBV12-4
J gene: TRBJ2-3
CDR3 protein: CASCLHLAGGPRTDTQYF
CDR3 DNA: TGTGCCAGCTGTTTACATCTAGCGGGGGGCCCCCGGACAGATACGCAGTATTTT

D gene: .
clone size: .
V gene: TRBV7-6
J gene: TRBJ2-3
CDR3 protein: CASSSPPTERQYF
CDR3 DNA: TGTGCCAGCAGCTCCCCACCCACGGAGAGGCAGTATTTT

D gene: TRBD2
clone size: few
V gene: TRBV20-1
J gene: TRBJ2-3
CDR3 protein: CSARPPSGGGTDTQYF
CDR3 DNA: TGCAGTGCTCGTCCCCCCAGCGGGGGGGGAACAGATACGCAGTATTTT

D gene: .
clone size: many
V gene: TRBV12-3/TRBV12-4
J gene: TRBJ2-7
CDR3 protein: CASSLRGSYEQYF
CDR3 DNA: TGTGCCAGCAGTCTTCGGGGTAGCTACGAGCAGTACTTC

D gene: .
clone size: .
V gene: TRBV4-3
J gene: TRBJ1-2
CDR3 protein: CASSHLTGTGWEGYTF
CDR3 DNA: TGCGCCAGCAGCCACCTTACGGGGACGGGGTGGGAGGGCTACACCTTC

D gene: .
clone size: .
V gene: TRBV28
J gene: TRBJ2-1
CDR3 protein: CASSFINEQFF
CDR3 DNA: TGTGCCAGCAGTTTTATCAATGAGCAGTTCTTC

D gene: .
clone size: .
V gene: TRBV5-1
J gene: TRBJ2-5
CDR3 protein: CASSFIPEGETQYF
CDR3 DNA: TGCGCCAGCAGCTTTATTCCGGAAGGAGAGACCCAGTACTTC

D gene: TRBD1
clone size: .
V gene: TRBV29-1
J gene: TRBJ1-2
CDR3 protein: CSVDGPTTGLGYGYTF
CDR3 DNA: TGCAGCGTTGATGGGCCTACGACAGGGCTTGGCTATGGCTACACCTTC

D gene: .
clone size: few
V gene: TRBV10-1
J gene: TRBJ2-7
CDR3 protein: CASSQPGARYEQYF
CDR3 DNA: TGCGCCAGCAGCCAGCCGGGGGCAAGGTACGAGCAGTACTTC

D gene: .
clone size: .
V gene: TRBV7-9
J gene: TRBJ2-3
CDR3 protein: CASSLQRGADTQYF
CDR3 DNA: TGTGCCAGCAGCTTACAACGGGGAGCGGATACGCAGTATTTT

D gene: TRBD2
clone size: .
V gene: TRBV28
J gene: TRBJ2-7
CDR3 protein: CASSPRLAGSYEQYF
CDR3 DNA: TGTGCCAGCAGTCCCCGACTAGCGGGCTCCTACGAGCAGTACTTC

D gene: .
clone size: .
V gene: TRBV7-9
J gene: TRBJ2-3
CDR3 protein: CASTPSLVTDTQYF
CDR3 DNA: TGTGCCAGCACTCCCTCGCTAGTCACAGATACGCAGTATTTT

D gene: .
clone size: .
V gene: TRBV20-1
J gene: TRBJ1-1
CDR3 protein: CSRWNTEAFF
CDR3 DNA: TGCTCTCGTTGGAACACTGAAGCTTTCTTT

D gene: TRBD2
clone size: few
V gene: TRBV20-1
J gene: TRBJ2-2
CDR3 protein: CSAILSGGYTGELFF
CDR3 DNA: TGCAGTGCAATTCTTAGCGGGGGGTACACCGGGGAGCTGTTTTTT

D gene: TRBD1
clone size: .
V gene: TRBV10-3
J gene: TRBJ2-1
CDR3 protein: CAARQGSYNEQFF
CDR3 DNA: TGTGCCGCTCGACAGGGCTCCTACAATGAGCAGTTCTTC